These T cell receptor beta chains were read from a single sample in a study of T cells in tuberculosis. Assay used: immunoSEQ multiplex PCR; TCRdb lists only in-frame clones, some missing. Among 54,000 or so clones listed, under 90% were seen once. Sample: CD1b-GMM tetramer-negative cells sorted from PBMCs. All receptors come from an adult woman with latent tuberculosis. CDR3s include the opening cysteine and the closing phenylalanine or tryptophan. A D gene is named only where the DNA matches it firmly.

TGTGCCACCGTTCACAGGGGCACAGATACGCAGTATTTT | CATVHRGTDTQYF | TRBJ2-3 | TRBV6-1 | - | 13
TGCGCCAACAGCTCCGGGGGACAGGGGTCCGGGGCCAACGTCCTGACTTTC | CANSSGGQGSGANVLTF | TRBJ2-6 | TRBV5-1 | TRBD1 | 17
TGTGCCAGCAGCTTAGAGGACAGGGCTAGAGCTTTCTTT | CASSLEDRARAFF | TRBJ1-1 | TRBV11-2 | TRBD1 | 13
TGTGCCAGCAGTTCGGGATTCAACTATGGCTACACCTTC | CASSSGFNYGYTF | TRBJ1-2 | TRBV27 | - | 13
TGTGCCAGCAGCGAACAGGGGGCCGGGCAGGGGACTGAAGCTTTCTTT | CASSEQGAGQGTEAFF | TRBJ1-1 | TRBV9 | TRBD1 | 16
TGTGCCAGCGACAGGGGGAATTTAAACGGCAATCAGCCCCAGCATTTT | CASDRGNLNGNQPQHF | TRBJ1-5 | TRBV10-3 | TRBD1 | 16
TGTGCCAGCAGCCAAGAGGCAGGAGGAGGTGGTCAGCCCCAGCATTTT | CASSQEAGGGGQPQHF | TRBJ1-5 | TRBV4-2 | - | 16
TGCGCCAGCAGCTTGCCGGGACAGGGGCTCTACAGTGAGCAGTTCTTC | CASSLPGQGLYSEQFF | TRBJ2-1 | TRBV5-1 | TRBD1 | 16
TGTGCTAGTGGTTTGGCCCACCGGGAGGAGACCCAGTACTTC | CASGLAHREETQYF | TRBJ2-5 | TRBV12-5 | - | 14
TGTGCCAGCAGTTTAAAGGCCCCCGGAGGGGCAGGTGAGCAGTTCTTC | CASSLKAPGGAGEQFF | TRBJ2-1 | TRBV28 | - | 16
TGTGCCAGCTCACCAAATCGGCTAGAAGCCTACGAGCAGTACTTC | CASSPNRLEAYEQYF | TRBJ2-7 | TRBV18 | - | 15
TGTGCCAGCAGCCTGGGACAGCACTACGAGCAGTACTTC | CASSLGQHYEQYF | TRBJ2-7 | TRBV11-2 | TRBD1 | 13
TGTGCCTGGACCCAAACCGGGGAGCTGTTTTTT | CAWTQTGELFF | TRBJ2-2 | TRBV30 | - | 11
TGTGCCAGCAGCCCCCGACAAGATTTCCACTACGAGCAGTACTTC | CASSPRQDFHYEQYF | TRBJ2-7 | TRBV9 | - | 15
TGTGCCAGCACGTCAGGCTACGAGCAGTACTTC | CASTSGYEQYF | TRBJ2-7 | TRBV6-1 | - | 11
TGTGCCAGCTGGGAGTGGGGACAGGGGTCTAACTATGGCTACACCTTC | CASWEWGQGSNYGYTF | TRBJ1-2 | TRBV19 | TRBD1 | 16
TGTGCCAGCAGCTTAGAGGCAGGGGGCGGCGAGCAGTACTTC | CASSLEAGGGEQYF | TRBJ2-7 | TRBV7-2 | TRBD1 | 14